This T cell receptor beta chain came from a study of beta chain features in type 1 diabetes. The study, taken as a whole, reports: Type 1 diabetes patients showed fewer insertions and more deletions at VDJ junctions. Naive, central memory and regulatory TCRB repertoires appeared more similar among patients than healthy donors. Shorter TCRB CDR3s, moderately but significantly so, marked every one of the four CD4+ subsets in Type 1 diabetes patients. In patients and controls equally, PCR might favor templates that are shorter.

By way of CD45RO/CCR7/CD25/CD127/CD95/CD27, the CD4+ regulatory, stem cell-like memory, central memory and naive cells were sorted. The investigators reverse transcribed all of the isolated RNA, so they sequenced expressed TCRB transcripts. This table comes from immunoSEQ multiplex PCR, and its TCRdb copy is limited to in-frame clones, with some not included. The repertoire holds roughly 160,000 clones, with around 8.3% as singletons. Of note for this clone: Its antigen is currently unknown.

V shed 8 bases and J 4 bases; nucleotides not matched to a gene: 8. The CDR3 is 14 amino acids. Per the germline V gene, CDR1 is LNHNV and CDR2 is YYDKDF (reference sequence). The receptor was derived from a woman younger than 35 with type 1 diabetes. The genes are TRBV15 and TRBJ1-5; 7 bases are a match to TRBD1. Sequencing used central memory CD4+ T cells from blood. The CDR3 bases are TGTGCCACCGGGACAGTCTCGCCGAATCAGCCCCAGCATTTT. The encoded protein is CATGTVSPNQPQHF.